Here is one T cell receptor (beta chain) with its context. Assay execution proceeded at the deep level. The method was immunoSEQ multiplex PCR; TCRdb's version includes in-frame clones alone and lacks a portion of them. The repertoire includes roughly 2,000,000 clones, 93% of them detected once, and around 1.7% sits in the top ten. This sample was taken from a study of shared clonotypes between healthy human individuals. Naive CD8 cells lacked CD45RO, underwent positive selection for CCR7 and left out terminally differentiated effector memory CD45RA+ cells. The CDR3 has 17 amino acids. V gave up 7 bases and J gave up 3 bases; unmatched junction bases: 18. Germline V lookup: CDR1 MNHEY, CDR2 SMNVEV (reference sequence).

Specimen: naive CD8+ T cells from PBMCs. The clonotype originates from a man aged 18 to 30 in good health. Some clones in this sample may be carry-over from other donors' samples. This chain uses TRBV27 with TRBJ2-7; 7 bases align to TRBD1. CDR3 region: CASTFVTSDRPLYEQYF. Written as DNA, the CDR3 is TGTGCCAGCACTTTTGTCACCTCGGACAGGCCCCTCTACGAGCAGTACTTC.